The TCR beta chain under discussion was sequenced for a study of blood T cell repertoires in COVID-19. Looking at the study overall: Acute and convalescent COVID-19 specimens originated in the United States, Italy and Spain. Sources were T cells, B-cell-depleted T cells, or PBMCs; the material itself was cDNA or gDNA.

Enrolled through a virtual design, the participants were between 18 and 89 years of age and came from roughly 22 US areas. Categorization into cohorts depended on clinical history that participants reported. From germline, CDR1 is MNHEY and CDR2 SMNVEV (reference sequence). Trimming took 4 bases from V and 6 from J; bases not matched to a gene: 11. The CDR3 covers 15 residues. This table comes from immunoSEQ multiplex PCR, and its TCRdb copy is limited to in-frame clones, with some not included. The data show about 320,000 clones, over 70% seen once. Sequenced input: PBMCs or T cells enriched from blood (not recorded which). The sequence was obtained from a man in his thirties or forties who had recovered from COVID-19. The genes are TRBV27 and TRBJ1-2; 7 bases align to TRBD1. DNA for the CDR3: TGTGCCAGCAGTTACGACCACCGGGACAGAGATGGCTACACCTTC. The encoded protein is CASSYDHRDRDGYTF.